The 3 T cell receptor beta chains presented below share a single source sample, sequenced in a study of OX40 agonist ivuxolimab in advanced cancers. The data were produced by immunoSEQ multiplex PCR, yet TCRdb's version contains in-frame clones alone and is incomplete. This table has 55,000 to 80,000 clones, around 79% appearing once. The specimen was CD4+ or CD8+ T cells sorted from blood, collected in a trial of the OX40 agonist ivuxolimab. Source of these receptors: an adult with an advanced solid tumor such as melanoma, head and neck, liver or kidney cancer.

The chain is built from TRBV14 and TRBJ2-7; 7 positions match TRBD1. Germline lookup yields CDR1 SGHDN and CDR2 FVKESK. The CDR3 has 16 amino acids. V was pared by 4 bases and J by 0 bases, with 9 bases of the junction left unmatched. This chain's CDR3 is CASSPYTGDSSYEQYF. The CDR3 nucleotides read TGTGCCAGCAGCCCCTACACAGGGGATAGCTCCTACGAGCAGTACTTC.

The chain is built from TRBV5-8 and TRBJ2-5; D might be TRBD2 (5 bases). The DNA end is a closer match to TRBJ2-7, so the J assignment may be wrong. The length of the CDR3 is 14 residues. Germline CDR1 is SGHTS and CDR2 is YDEGEE. CDR3 nucleotide sequence: TGTGCCAGCAGCTTGGAACTAGGTTTCTACGAGCAGTACTTC. Translation gives CASSLELGFYEQYF.

The rearrangement links TRBV4-3 to TRBJ2-6; 8 nucleotides match TRBD1. With 4 bases clipped from V and 0 bases from J, the junction kept 8 bases outside the gene matches. Germline CDR1 and CDR2: LGHNA and YSLEER. The CDR3 covers 18 residues. The CDR3 protein is CASSPTGTGSSGANVLTF. The CDR3 DNA is TGCGCCAGCAGCCCGACCGGGACAGGTAGCTCTGGGGCCAACGTCCTGACTTTC.